The count of the clone carrying this T cell receptor beta chain is one. CDR3 length equals 15 residues. The V gene's germline CDR1 is SNHLY and CDR2 FYNNEI. V was shortened by 2 bases and J by 0 bases, with 9 bases between the two germline ends. Here immunoSEQ multiplex PCR was the method, and the copy in TCRdb shows in-frame clones only, minus some. This table has approximately 10,000 clones, 83% appearing once. The data were taken from a study of T cell changes during pregnancy in multiple sclerosis. The specimen was CD8+ T cells from peripheral blood mononuclear cells, collected in the third trimester of pregnancy. This chain joins TRBV2 and TRBJ2-3; D unclear. The clonotype was recovered from a female donor in good health, enrolled as a control in a pregnancy study. CDR3 sequence: CASSEWSESTDTQYF. The CDR3 bases are TGTGCCAGCAGTGAATGGTCAGAAAGCACAGATACGCAGTATTTT.